This T cell receptor beta chain is from a study of T cell responses to AZD1222 COVID-19 vaccine. Findings and limits, study-wide: The study identified only a handful of AZD1222 recipients as seropositive at baseline. Once two AZD1222 doses were given, Spike-specific TCR breadth and depth went up. Donors skewed white British and female; clonal diversity was possibly underestimated. There were vaccine-associated CD4 TCRs across spike, dominant at 160-218 and 743-854.

Data came from immunoSEQ multiplex PCR; TCRdb stores just in-frame clones and leaves some out. The sample records roughly 100,000 clones, roughly 88% being singletons. V was pared by 5 bases and J by 0 bases, with 16 bases between. This CDR3 spans 16 amino acids. The germline CDR1 and CDR2 sequences are MGHDK and SYGVNS. To note about this clone: Its antigen is undetermined.

Sample: peripheral blood, taken on day 0 of AZD1222 vaccination. The source is an adult in good health. The chain employs TRBV25-1 and TRBJ1-1; tentatively, D is TRBD1 (5 bases). CDR3 region: CASSIQGRGVNTEAFF. In DNA form, the CDR3 reads TGTGCCAGCAGTATTCAGGGCCGGGGTGTGAACACTGAAGCTTTCTTT.